What follows are 16 T cell receptor beta chains derived from one specimen sequenced in a study of T cells in women clearing cervical HPV infection. Measured with immunoSEQ multiplex PCR; TCRdb has only the in-frame clones, and not every one. The sample has tens of thousands of clones. The specimen was blood buffy coat. The source is a woman aged 18 to 69 with a cervical HPV16 infection that either progressed to CIN3+ or cleared (not recorded which).

As regards this clone: From the germline J gene comes the end of the CDR3, since the read stops 3 residues before it. The V call is TRBV28, the J call TRBJ2-7, with 7 bases aligning to TRBD1. The CDR3 sequence is 14 residues long. CDR1 is MDHEN and CDR2 is SYDVKM in the germline V gene. Trimming removed 6 bases from V and 3 bases from J; junction bases left unmatched: 8. CDR3 DNA (partial): TGTGCCAGCAGCCTAGGGGGCAGAGACTACGAG. Its translation is CASSLGGRDYE. The whole CDR3 sequence reads CASSLGGRDYEQYF.

As for this clone: The read ends 3 residues before the CDR3 terminus; that terminus is restored from the germline J gene. The chain has TRBV7-7 and TRBJ2-1; no clear D. The CDR3 runs to 13 residues. V was trimmed by 4 bases and J by 8 bases, leaving 12 bases between them. CDR1 is SSHAT, CDR2 FNYEAQ, per germline (reference sequence). Partial CDR3 DNA: TGTGCCAGCAGCTCGTTTCTATTCGATGAG. Its translation: CASSSFLFDE. The complete CDR3 sequence is CASSSFLFDEQFF.

Regarding this clone: Coverage ceases 3 residues before the CDR3 finishes, and the germline J gene fills in the end. The chain has TRBV19 and TRBJ1-1; D is undetermined. The length of the CDR3 is 13 residues. Trimming pared 5 bases from V and 3 bases from J, leaving 10 bases between. Germline CDR1 is LNHDA and CDR2 is SQIVND (reference sequence). The CDR3 sequence is CASSWNGDTEAFF. The covered CDR3 bases are TGTGCCAGTAGTTGGAACGGGGACACTGAA.

As regards this clone: The sequence runs out 3 residues before the end of the CDR3; the remainder is reconstructed from the germline J gene. The chain joins TRBV19 to TRBJ1-2, with D maybe TRBD1 (6 bases). In germline, CDR1 is LNHDA, CDR2 SQIVND (reference sequence). The length of the CDR3 is 15 residues. The V gene lost 5 bases and the J gene lost 7 bases, with 20 bases spanning the gap. The CDR3 bases that were read are TGTGCCAGTAGTTTCGGCAGGGGAAAGAAGATTGGC. Protein: CASSFGRGKKIG. The CDR3 reads in full as CASSFGRGKKIGYTF.

Concerning this clone itself: Coverage ceases 3 residues before the CDR3 finishes, and the germline J gene fills in the end. This chain connects TRBV29-1 to TRBJ2-5; possible D gene TRBD2, 6 bases. The V gene lost 2 bases and the J gene lost 5 bases, with 9 bases spanning the gap. Germline CDR1 is SQVTM and CDR2 is ANQGSEA. The CDR3 loop spans 12 amino acids. The sequenced part of the CDR3 DNA is TGCAGCGTTGAACAGGGACTTGAGACC. Translating gives CSVEQGLET. From start to end, the CDR3 is CSVEQGLETQYF.

With regard to this clone: The read comes to an end 3 residues before the CDR3 does, leaving the germline J gene to fill in the end. V is TRBV6-2 or TRBV6-3 and J is TRBJ2-5; 9 bases are shared with TRBD2. The germline CDR1 and CDR2 sequences are MNHEY and SVGEGT. CDR3 length equals 16 residues. Trimming removed 0 bases from V and 2 bases from J; junction bases left unmatched: 4. CDR3 DNA (partial): TGTGCCAGCAGTTACTCGGGTAGCGGGAGACAAGAGACC. Amino acids: CASSYSGSGRQET. The CDR3 in full is CASSYSGSGRQETQYF.

As to this clone: Coverage ceases 3 residues before the CDR3 finishes, and the germline J gene fills in the end. The V gene is TRBV13, the J gene TRBJ2-5, with D unclear. V shed 3 bases and J shed 5 bases, with 13 bases lying between them. This CDR3 comprises 14 residues. Per germline, CDR1 PRHDT and CDR2 FYEKMQ (reference sequence). CDR3 DNA, as far as it was read: TGTGCCAGCAGCTTTTCTGGCTTCTCTGAGACC. Amino acid sequence: CASSFSGFSET. The CDR3, in full, reads CASSFSGFSETQYF.

The CDR3: CSVVARLSSGANVLTF. CDR3 bases read: TGCAGCGTTGTTGCCAGGTTGAGCTCTGGGGCCAACGTC. This chain uses TRBV29-1 with TRBJ2-6, with unresolved D. The sequenced fragment ends 3 residues before the CDR3 boundary, so the rest is inferred from the germline J gene. Germline assignment: CDR1 SQVTM and CDR2 ANQGSEA. V shed 4 bases and J shed 0 bases, with 13 bases lying between them. This CDR3 is built from 16 residues.

As concerns this clone: The read terminates 3 residues before the CDR3 end, so the remaining end is supplied by the germline J gene. Other DNA variants within this sample encode the same CDR3. This sequence joins TRBV10-2 and TRBJ1-4, with 8 bases matching TRBD1. V dropped 9 bases and J dropped 0; count of bases not matched to a gene: 6. CDR1 and CDR2 (germline): WSHSY, SAAADI. This CDR3 comprises 15 residues. This CDR3 reads CASQGAKTTNEKLFF. The DNA read from the CDR3 is TGCGCCAGTCAGGGGGCGAAAACAACTAATGAAAAA.

Regarding this clone: The read ends 3 residues early relative to the CDR3; the germline J gene fills the gap. The chain has TRBV13 and TRBJ2-7; 14 bases agree with TRBD2. V shed 3 bases, J shed 4 bases, and the junction held 5 bases outside the gene matches. The V gene's germline CDR1 is PRHDT and CDR2 FYEKMQ (reference sequence). The CDR3 has 16 residues. Partial CDR3 DNA: TGTGCCAGCAGCTTGGGACTAGCGGGGGAGGGTTACGAG. Protein product: CASSLGLAGEGYE. The whole CDR3 sequence is CASSLGLAGEGYEQYF.

A note on this clone: The sequence runs out 3 residues before the end of the CDR3; the remainder is reconstructed from the germline J gene. The V and J genes are TRBV19 and TRBJ1-2; no clear D gene. CDR1 and CDR2 from the germline V gene are LNHDA and SQIVND (reference sequence). The CDR3 runs to 15 residues. The CDR3 here is CASSKLAGDYNDYTF. The CDR3 DNA, read in part, is TGTGCCAGTAGTAAACTAGCGGGAGACTACAATGAC.

A note on this clone: From the germline J gene comes the end of the CDR3, since the read stops 3 residues before it. The chain couples TRBV20-1 to TRBJ2-1; maybe TRBD2 (7 bases). Trimming removed 3 bases at V and 9 bases at J, with 24 bases between. CDR1 and CDR2 from the germline V gene are DFQATT and SNEGSKA (reference sequence). The CDR3 is made up of 16 amino acids. The sequenced part of the CDR3 DNA is TGCAGTGCTAGCCCCGACGTTGGCAGGGGCGGGGGTGAG. Protein: CSASPDVGRGGGE. From start to end, the CDR3 is CSASPDVGRGGGEQFF.

A remark on this clone: The sequenced fragment ends 3 residues before the CDR3 boundary, so the rest is inferred from the germline J gene. This sequence joins TRBV7-9 and TRBJ2-3; tentative D call: TRBD2 (6 bases). Germline loops: CDR1 SEHNR, CDR2 FQNEAQ (reference sequence). This CDR3 comprises 14 residues. The CDR3 spells CASSFETRGETQYF. The CDR3 bases that were read are TGTGCCAGCAGCTTCGAGACTAGAGGAGAGACG.

A word on this clone: One end of the junction does not line up with germline, which may come from a read error. This CDR3 reads CASSQDRSSYNSPLHF. Partial CDR3 DNA: TGCGCCAGCAGCCAAGATAGAAGCTCCTATAATTCACCC. The rearrangement links TRBV4-2 to TRBJ1-6; no firm D call. The DNA ends 3 residues before the CDR3 does, and the rest of the CDR3 is filled in from the germline J gene. The germline gives CDR1 LGHNA, CDR2 YNFKEQ. The CDR3 is 16 residues long.

Concerning this clone itself: Read coverage stops 3 residues before the CDR3 terminus; the germline J gene supplies the remainder. This sequence joins TRBV5-4 and TRBJ1-1; D call uncertain. The CDR3 length is 14 residues. Between the trimmed V and J ends, which lost 1 base and 4 bases, there was a span of 11 bases. Germline V lookup: CDR1 SGHNT, CDR2 YYREEE (reference sequence). The sequenced CDR3 bases are TGTGCCAGCAGCTTGAATCTAGGCAGCACTGAA. Protein sequence: CASSLNLGSTE. The complete CDR3 reads CASSLNLGSTEAFF.

Comment on this clone: The read ends 3 residues early relative to the CDR3; the germline J gene fills the gap. The genes are TRBV9 and TRBJ1-2; possibly TRBD1 for D (6 bases). The CDR3 loop spans 15 amino acids. V shed 2 bases and J shed 5 bases, with 16 bases lying between them. Germline V gene data show CDR1 as SGDLS and CDR2 as YYNGEE. The DNA read from the CDR3 is TGTGCCAGCAGCGTTGAGGGGGGGGTGCGATATGGC. As protein: CASSVEGGVRYG. The whole CDR3 is CASSVEGGVRYGYTF.